Presented here are 22 T cell receptor beta chains from one specimen sequenced in a study of T-cell memory formation after mild COVID-19. TCRdb re-called the 5' RACE reads with MiXCR, one entry per CDR3 protein. Here the sample spans 300,000 to 350,000 distinct CDR3 sequences, roughly 13% being singletons. The sequencing sample was made of PBMCs or a T cell subset sorted from them (not recorded which). The receptors here all came from a man aged 18 to 30 who had mild COVID-19 (a few samples of this study predate the infection). Cell type and time point are not known.

The chain joins TRBV20-1 to TRBJ1-4; D might be TRBD1 (6 bases). V was clipped by 5 bases and J by 4 bases, with 14 bases between them. The CDR3 extends over 14 amino acids. Germline CDR1 is DFQATT and CDR2 is SNEGSKA (reference sequence). The CDR3: CSAEDRDRNEKLFF. The CDR3 region has the DNA TGCAGTGCTGAGGACAGAGACCGTAATGAAAAACTGTTTTTT.

This clonotype turned up a few times. This chain joins TRBV2 and TRBJ2-2, with D tentatively TRBD1 (5 bases). CDR3 length: 15 amino acids. The germline V and J ends were trimmed by 1 base and 3 bases, with 9 bases remaining between them. Germline CDR1 is SNHLY and CDR2 is FYNNEI. CDR3 nucleotide sequence: TGTGCCAGCAGTGAAGAAAGCAGGGACACCGGGGAGCTGTTTTTT. Its protein product is CASSEESRDTGELFF. Using reference TRBV2 and TRBJ2-2 for the parts outside the CDR3, the full variable domain is EPEVTQTPSHQVTQMGQEVILRCVPISNHLYFYWYRQILGQKVEFLVSFYNNEISEKSEIFDDQFSVERPDGSNFTLKIRSTKLEDSAMYFCASSEESRDTGELFFGEGSRLTVL.

This clonotype appeared many times. The chain recombines TRBV11-2 with TRBJ1-2; no firm D call. Trimming removed 4 bases at V and 5 bases at J, with 17 bases between. This CDR3 has 15 amino acids. Germline CDR1 reads SGHAT; CDR2 reads FQNNGV. The CDR3 bases are TGTGCCAGCAGCTCTACGAGTACTCGGGAGTATGGCTACACCTTC. This codes for CASSSTSTREYGYTF.

This clonotype was counted at least ten times. The chain couples TRBV7-2 to TRBJ2-1, with 9 bases lining up with TRBD1. The V gene end was trimmed by 5 bases and the J gene end by 8 bases; junction bases not matched to a gene: 4. Per germline, CDR1 SGHTA and CDR2 FQGNSA. The CDR3 has 13 residues. The CDR3 sequence: CASSLGQGYEQFF. The CDR3 DNA reads as TGTGCCAGCAGCCTGGGACAGGGCTATGAGCAGTTCTTC. The whole variable domain, remainder taken from reference TRBV7-2 and TRBJ2-1, is GAGVSQSPSNKVTEKGKDVELRCDPISGHTALYWYRQSLGQGLEFLIYFQGNSAPDKSGLPSDRFSAERTGGSVSTLTIQRTQQEDSAVYLCASSLGQGYEQFFGPGTRLTVL.

The chain carries TRBV7-2 and TRBJ2-2; a possible D gene is TRBD1 (6 bases). Deletions cut 2 bases from V and 5 bases from J, with 9 bases between. Germline V CDR1 and CDR2: SGHTA, FQGNSA. The CDR3 has 14 residues. In nucleotides, the CDR3 is TGTGCCAGCAGCTTATCCCAGGGGACCGGGGAGCTGTTTTTT. As protein: CASSLSQGTGELFF.

The gene calls are TRBV21-1 and TRBJ1-6. TRBV21-1 is a listed pseudogene. There are 17 residues in the CDR3. The CDR3 reads CASSGRGASSYNSPLHF. The CDR3 DNA reads TGTGCCAGCAGCGGTCGGGGGGCCAGCTCCTATAATTCACCCCTCCACTTT.

The V call is TRBV11-2, the J call TRBJ1-1; 7 nucleotides line up with TRBD1. The CDR3 consists of 17 residues. Losses at the gene ends were 1 base for V and 5 bases for J; bases not matched to a gene: 13. Germline CDR1 SGHAT, CDR2 FQNNGV. As DNA, the CDR3 is TGTGCCAGCAGCTTAGGGGGCCCGGTGACAGGGAGAACTGAAGCTTTCTTT. This encodes CASSLGGPVTGRTEAFF.

This clonotype was counted at least ten times. This chain connects TRBV7-9 to TRBJ2-5, with D perhaps assigned TRBD1 or TRBD2 (6 bases each). The CDR3 sequence is 13 residues long. The germline V gene has CDR1 SEHNR and CDR2 FQNEAQ (reference sequence). V was shortened by 3 bases and J by 5 bases, with 10 bases between the two germline ends. CDR3 nucleotide sequence: TGTGCCAGCAGCTTTGGGGGGCTGGAGACCCAGTACTTC. As protein: CASSFGGLETQYF.

This clonotype appeared many times. This chain uses TRBV30 with TRBJ2-7; D ambiguous. V lost 3 bases, J lost 4 bases, and 10 bases lay in between. Germline CDR1 and CDR2: GTSNPN and SVGIG (reference sequence). The CDR3 loop spans 12 amino acids. CDR3 loop: CAWRGNSYEQYF. The CDR3 DNA reads as TGTGCCTGGAGAGGAAACAGTTACGAGCAGTACTTC.

This rearrangement joins TRBV19 to TRBJ1-2, with TRBD1 matching over 7 bases. The V segment lost 7 bases and the J segment 1 base; nucleotides outside the gene matches: 6. From germline, CDR1 is LNHDA and CDR2 SQIVND (reference sequence). This CDR3 comprises 14 residues. CDR3 region: CASIPTGLNYGYTF. CDR3 sequence (DNA): TGTGCCAGTATTCCGACAGGGCTTAACTATGGCTACACCTTC. Together with reference TRBV19 and TRBJ1-2, the CDR3 gives the full variable domain: DGGITQSPKYLFRKEGQNVTLSCEQNLNHDAMYWYRQDPGQGLRLIYYSQIVNDFQKGDIAEGYSVSREKKESFPLTVTSAQKNPTAFYLCASIPTGLNYGYTFGSGTRLTVV.

The chain employs TRBV12-3 or TRBV12-4 and TRBJ1-1; D uncertain. Trimming took 1 base from V and 6 from J, leaving 12 bases between them. The CDR3 runs to 14 residues. The CDR3 sequence: CASSLGGGEAEAFF. DNA of the CDR3: TGTGCCAGCAGTTTAGGAGGTGGGGAGGCTGAAGCTTTCTTT.

This clonotype showed up just a few times. V is TRBV4-1 and J is TRBJ2-2, with 7 bases matching TRBD1. CDR1 is MGHRA, CDR2 YSYEKL, per germline. The V segment lost 4 bases and the J segment 5 bases; nucleotides outside the gene matches: 16. The CDR3 is 18 amino acids. This CDR3 is CASSPLQGTGVGTGELFF. For the CDR3, the DNA is TGCGCCAGCAGCCCCCTCCAGGGCACAGGGGTAGGGACCGGGGAGCTGTTTTTT.

This clonotype was detected only a few times. The chain couples TRBV19 to TRBJ2-5; no reliable D call. Germline V CDR1 and CDR2: LNHDA, SQIVND (reference sequence). CDR3 length: 11 amino acids. Trimming stripped 6 bases from V and 5 bases from J, with 7 bases between. The CDR3 region has the DNA TGTGCCAGTAGAGCTGGGGAGACCCAGTACTTC. It specifies CASRAGETQYF.

The chain uses TRBV9 and TRBJ2-3; no definite D call. The CDR3 runs 14 residues. V was trimmed by 3 bases and J by 3 bases, leaving 11 bases between them. CDR1 is SGDLS, CDR2 YYNGEE, per germline. CDR3 amino acids: CASSARQRTDTQYF. The CDR3 nucleotides are TGTGCCAGCAGCGCCCGCCAACGTACAGATACGCAGTATTTT.

This clonotype was seen a few times. The chain links TRBV5-1 to TRBJ2-1, with D perhaps matching TRBD2 (6 bases). Deletions cut 5 bases from V and 5 bases from J, with 17 bases between. The CDR3 runs 15 residues. Per germline, CDR1 SGHRS and CDR2 YFSETQ. CDR3 region: CASSRDGGVDNEQFF. The CDR3 region has the DNA TGCGCCAGCAGTCGAGACGGAGGGGTCGACAATGAGCAGTTCTTC.

This clonotype was seen a few times. The chain links TRBV19 to TRBJ2-2, with D hard to call. The V and J ends lost 5 bases and 3 bases respectively, with 10 bases between them. This CDR3 is 14 amino acids long. Germline lookup yields CDR1 LNHDA and CDR2 SQIVND (reference sequence). The CDR3 is CASSDRAHTGELFF. The CDR3 DNA reads as TGTGCCAGTAGTGACCGGGCCCACACCGGGGAGCTGTTTTTT.

The chain is built from TRBV12-3 or TRBV12-4 and TRBJ2-2, with 10 bases that match TRBD1. The V and J ends lost 6 bases and 4 bases, in that order; junction bases with no gene match: 8. The CDR3 sequence is 16 residues long. Written as DNA, the CDR3 is TGTGCCAGCAGACTGGCCGGGACAGGGGTCACCGGGGAGCTGTTTTTT. Translating it yields CASRLAGTGVTGELFF.

V is TRBV5-1 and J is TRBJ2-7; no clear D gene. The germline V gene encodes CDR1 SGHRS and CDR2 YFSETQ. The germline V and J ends were trimmed by 0 bases and 4 bases, with 14 bases remaining between them. CDR3 length: 15 amino acids. The DNA for the CDR3 is TGCGCCAGCAGCTTGGGAGTTCTTTCTTCTTACGAGCAGTACTTC. Amino acids: CASSLGVLSSYEQYF.

The chain couples TRBV20-1 to TRBJ2-1; 10 bases align to TRBD2. This CDR3 is 15 amino acids long. V gave up 6 bases and J gave up 6 bases; unmatched junction bases: 11. From germline, CDR1 is DFQATT and CDR2 SNEGSKA (reference sequence). Here the CDR3 DNA reads TGCAGTGCCCCTACCTGGAGCGGGGGGGCCAATGAGCAGTTCTTC. Protein product: CSAPTWSGGANEQFF.

This clonotype has at least ten counts. The chain carries TRBV5-6 and TRBJ2-3; D might be TRBD1 (6 bases). From germline, CDR1 is SGHDT and CDR2 YYEEEE. The CDR3 is 14 residues long. V lost 1 base to trimming and J lost 6 bases, with 12 bases between them. CDR3 amino acids: CASSLFQGWDTQYF. The DNA for the CDR3 is TGTGCCAGCAGCTTGTTCCAGGGGTGGGATACGCAGTATTTT.

J is TRBJ1-5 and V is TRBV6-5, with 7 positions matching TRBD1. Losses at the gene ends were 0 bases for V and 4 bases for J; bases not matched to a gene: 0. This CDR3 has 14 amino acids. CDR1 MNHEY and CDR2 SVGAGI come from the germline V gene. The CDR3 DNA reads as TGTGCCAGCAGTTACTCCAGGGGGAATCAGCCCCAGCATTTT. It codes for CASSYSRGNQPQHF.

A few counts support this clonotype. The genes are TRBV6-1 and TRBJ1-4, with D maybe TRBD1 (6 bases). Germline values: CDR1 MNHNS, CDR2 SASEGT. This CDR3 has 17 amino acids. V lost 5 bases and J 2 bases, leaving 18 bases between the germline ends. The CDR3 spells CASSRTLGGSTNEKLFF. The CDR3 nucleotides read TGTGCCAGCAGTCGAACGTTGGGGGGCTCGACTAATGAAAAACTGTTTTTT.